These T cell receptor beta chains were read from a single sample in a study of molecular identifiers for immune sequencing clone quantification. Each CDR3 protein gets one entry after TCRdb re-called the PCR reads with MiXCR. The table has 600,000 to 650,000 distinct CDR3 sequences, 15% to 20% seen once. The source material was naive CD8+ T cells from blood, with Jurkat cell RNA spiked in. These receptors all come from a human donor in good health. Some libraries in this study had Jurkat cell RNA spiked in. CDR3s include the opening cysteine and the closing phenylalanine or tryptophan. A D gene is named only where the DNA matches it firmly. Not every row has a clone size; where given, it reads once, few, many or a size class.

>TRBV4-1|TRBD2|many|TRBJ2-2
TGCGCCAGCAGCCGAATGGGGGGGGCGAACACCGGGGAGCTGTTTTTT
CASSRMGGANTGELFF
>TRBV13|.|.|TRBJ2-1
TGTGCCAGCAGCTTAGGTGCCCCTGGGATGGATGAGCAGTTCTTC
CASSLGAPGMDEQFF
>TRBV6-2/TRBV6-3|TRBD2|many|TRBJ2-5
TGTGCCAGCAGTTACCCGGAAGGGACTAGCTGGTTTGAGACCCAGTACTTC
CASSYPEGTSWFETQYF
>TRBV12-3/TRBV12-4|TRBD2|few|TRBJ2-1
TGTGCCAGCAGCCCTAGCGGGGGGGGGGATGAGCAGTTCTTC
CASSPSGGGDEQFF
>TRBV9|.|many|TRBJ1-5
TGTGCCAGCAGCGTAGCCGGGGGTAGCAATCAGCCCCAGCATTTT
CASSVAGGSNQPQHF
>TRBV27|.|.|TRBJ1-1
TGTGCCAGCAGATTGTCAGGGGCGGGAACTGAAGCTTTCTTT
CASRLSGAGTEAFF
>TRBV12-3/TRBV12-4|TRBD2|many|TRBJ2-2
TGTGCCAGCAGTACTAGCGGGGTCACCGGGGAGCTGTTTTTT
CASSTSGVTGELFF
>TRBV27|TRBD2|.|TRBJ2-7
TGTGCCAGCAGTTTAGTGGGAGGGCCCCCCTACAATGAGCAGTACTTC
CASSLVGGPPYNEQYF
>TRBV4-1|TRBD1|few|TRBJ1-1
TGCGCCAGCAGTCCGGGGGGAGGGGGCCACACTGAAGCTTTCTTT
CASSPGGGGHTEAFF
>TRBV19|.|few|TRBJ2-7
TGTGCCAGTAGCTGGAACCTCCTCTACGAGCAGTACTTC
CASSWNLLYEQYF
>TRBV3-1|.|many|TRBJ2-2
TGTGCCAGCAGCCTAGCCGAATCGGGTGCCGGGGAGCTGTTTTTT
CASSLAESGAGELFF
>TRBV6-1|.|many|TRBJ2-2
TGTGCCAGCAGTGAGTCGTACACCGGGGAGCTGTTTTTT
CASSESYTGELFF